This TCR beta chain was observed in a study of blood T cell repertoires in COVID-19. On the study more broadly: COVID-19 samples collected from the United States, Italy and Spain covered acute and convalescent phases. T cells, B-cell-depleted T cells, or PBMCs supplied cDNA or gDNA.

Source study methods: Reference gene primer amplification yielded estimated nucleated cell counts. The repertoire was sequenced with immunoSEQ multiplex PCR; TCRdb's copy has only in-frame clones and lacks some. D and trimming come from the DNA, and the V and J calls and clone size come from that table. The table includes about 69,000 clones, approximately 84% detected once. There are a few counts of this clone. V lost 8 bases and J lost 4, with 12 bases in between. The CDR3 loop spans 13 amino acids. The clonotype comes from a middle-aged man with COVID-19, enrolled during active disease. Source material: peripheral blood. The chain recombines TRBV12-3 or TRBV12-4 with TRBJ1-3; perhaps TRBD1 as D (5 bases). The CDR3 region has the DNA TGTGCCAGCCCTCAGGGCACAGGAAACACCATATATTTT. Protein sequence: CASPQGTGNTIYF.